This T cell receptor beta chain was documented in a study of CXCR3-negative and CXCR3-positive naive CD8 T cells. Background on the study: Around 130 million TRB reads were obtained overall (about 1.5 +/- 0.3 million per library). Points from the study as a whole: More hydrophobic TRB CDR3s occurred in CXCR3-positive than in CXCR3-negative naive cells.

Each TRB cDNA library was prepared by 5' RACE (with UMI labels). From the 5' RACE reads, TCRdb lists one entry per CDR3 protein and no DNA. With around 63,000 distinct CDR3 sequences in the sample, the ten largest clones hold 4.8%. The CDR3 is 14 amino acids. The V gene's germline CDR1 is SGHRS and CDR2 YFSETQ. As for this clonotype: Its antigen is as yet unknown.

Researchers reported sorting every CD8+ T cell subset in triplicate, 300,000 to 350,000 cells per sort. The chain employs TRBV5-1 and TRBJ2-1; the TCRdb call, TRBD2, lacks DNA for checking. Input material: naive CXCR3+ CD8+ T cells from blood. Subset indicated: CD45RO-CCR7+CD27+CD95- naive CD8+ T cells expressing CXCR3 (TNR3+). This TCR was recovered from a human donor in good health. Some clones in this sample may be carry-over from other donors' samples. CDR3 sequence: CASSLEGQVNEQFF. The entire variable domain, with the rest obtained from reference TRBV5-1 and TRBJ2-1, is as follows: KAGVTQTPRYLIKTRGQQVTLSCSPISGHRSVSWYQQTPGQGLQFLFEYFSETQRNKGNFPGRFSGRQFSNSRSEMNVSTLELGDSALYLCASSLEGQVNEQFFGPGTRLTVL.